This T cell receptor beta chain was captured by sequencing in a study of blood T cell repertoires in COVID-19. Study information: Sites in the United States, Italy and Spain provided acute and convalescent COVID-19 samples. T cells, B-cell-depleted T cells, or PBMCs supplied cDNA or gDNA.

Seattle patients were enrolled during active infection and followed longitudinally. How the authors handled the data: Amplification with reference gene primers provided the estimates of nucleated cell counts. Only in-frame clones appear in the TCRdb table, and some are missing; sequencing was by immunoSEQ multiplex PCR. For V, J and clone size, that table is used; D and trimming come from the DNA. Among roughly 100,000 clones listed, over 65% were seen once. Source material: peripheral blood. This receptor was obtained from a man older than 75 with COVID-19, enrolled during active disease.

CDR3 DNA: TGTGCCAGCACCTCCGTTGCTGGACTGCTGTCGAATACGCAGTATTTT. It is translated as CASTSVAGLLSNTQYF. V is TRBV5-4 and J is TRBJ2-3, with D possibly being TRBD2 (5 bases). Per the germline V gene, CDR1 is SGHNT and CDR2 is YYREEE (reference sequence). CDR3 length: 16 amino acids. Trimming pared 6 bases from V and 7 bases from J, leaving 24 bases between.